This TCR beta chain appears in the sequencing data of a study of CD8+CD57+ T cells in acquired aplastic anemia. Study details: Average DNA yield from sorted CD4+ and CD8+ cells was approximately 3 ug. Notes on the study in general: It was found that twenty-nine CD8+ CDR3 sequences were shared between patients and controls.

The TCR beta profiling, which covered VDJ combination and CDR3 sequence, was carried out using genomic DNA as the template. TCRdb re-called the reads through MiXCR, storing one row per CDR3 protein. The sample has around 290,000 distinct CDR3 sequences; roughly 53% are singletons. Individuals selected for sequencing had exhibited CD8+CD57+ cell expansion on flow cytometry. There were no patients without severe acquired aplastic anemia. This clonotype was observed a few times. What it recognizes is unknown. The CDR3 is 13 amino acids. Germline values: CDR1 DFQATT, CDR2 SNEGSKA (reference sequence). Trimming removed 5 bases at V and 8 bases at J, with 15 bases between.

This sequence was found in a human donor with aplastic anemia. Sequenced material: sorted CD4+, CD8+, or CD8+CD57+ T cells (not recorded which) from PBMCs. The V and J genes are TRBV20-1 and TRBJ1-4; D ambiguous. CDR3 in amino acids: CSAEPALDEKLFF. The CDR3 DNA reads TGCAGTGCTGAACCGGCTCTTGACGAAAAACTGTTTTTT.